A single sample gave rise to the 5 T cell receptor beta chains below, sequenced in a study of patients and donors after allogeneic stem cell transplantation. TCRdb ran MiXCR on the RT-PCR reads and lists one entry per CDR3 protein. The sample holds some 230,000 distinct CDR3 sequences; 14% are singletons and the top ten take 11%. The material sequenced was blood, either unsorted or a sorted T cell fraction (not recorded which). All receptors come from a human donor who was either an allogeneic HSCT recipient or a stem cell or donor lymphocyte infusion donor (not recorded which). It is not recorded whose cells these are; they may come from a transplant donor.

This clonotype was found a few times. The rearrangement links TRBV20-1 to TRBJ2-1; no firm D call. Germline CDR1 and CDR2: DFQATT and SNEGSKA (reference sequence). The CDR3 spans 14 residues. The germline V and J ends were trimmed by 2 bases and 4 bases, with 12 bases remaining between them. The CDR3 here is CSARSPLDYNEQFF. The CDR3 DNA sequence: TGCAGTGCTAGATCTCCGCTGGATTACAATGAGCAGTTCTTC.

This clonotype was observed once. The chain joins TRBV7-9 to TRBJ2-3; a possible D gene is TRBD1 (6 bases). Deletions cut 5 bases from V and 3 bases from J, with 15 bases between. This CDR3 has 15 residues. The V gene's germline CDR1 is SEHNR and CDR2 FQNEAQ (reference sequence). Written as DNA, the CDR3 is TGTGCCAGCAGCCCTCGGGCAGGGGAGACAGATACGCAGTATTTT. It specifies CASSPRAGETDTQYF.

This clonotype occurred many times. The chain combines TRBV6-1 with TRBJ2-3; D is unclear. The germline gives CDR1 MNHNS, CDR2 SASEGT. The CDR3 totals 13 residues. Trimming shortened V by 4 bases and J by 7 bases, and 12 bases separated the two germline ends. This CDR3 is CASSVASRYTQYF. The CDR3 nucleotides are TGTGCCAGCAGTGTCGCTAGTCGGTATACGCAGTATTTT.

This clonotype was observed a few times. This sequence joins TRBV30 and TRBJ2-7, with 14 bases identical to TRBD2. The germline V gene has CDR1 GTSNPN and CDR2 SVGIG (reference sequence). The CDR3 has 16 residues. J was trimmed by 6 bases and V by 5 bases; bases with no gene match: 12. Here the CDR3 DNA reads TGTGCCTGGGTCCAAGGGACTAGCGGGAGCCGTAGCGAGCAGTACTTC. This sequence encodes CAWVQGTSGSRSEQYF.

A remark on this clonotype: This could be a read error, since a much larger clone is one nucleotide away. No conserved phenylalanine or tryptophan ends this CDR3, so it is likely a read error. The chain couples TRBV27 to TRBJ1-6; perhaps TRBD1 as D (6 bases). Trimming stripped 2 bases from V and 6 bases from J, with 20 bases between. From germline, CDR1 is MNHEY and CDR2 SMNVEV (reference sequence). This CDR3 has 18 residues. Written as DNA, the CDR3 is TGTGCCAGCAGTTTACGGCTAACAGGGAGTTCTATTAATTCACCCCTCCACTAT. Encoded protein: CASSLRLTGSSINSPLHY.